The 27 T cell receptor beta chains reported below all come from one sample, sequenced in a study of radiation and T cells in renal cell carcinoma. Generated by immunoSEQ multiplex PCR, the TCRdb table keeps only in-frame clones and is missing some. The repertoire consists of some 150,000 clones, with roughly 90% occurring once and the leading ten covering 10% to 15%. Time point of the sample: blood 2 weeks post-SBRT. Described treatment: 15 Gy SBRT to primary tumor, nephrectomy 4 weeks later. This material consisted of blood, taken from a patient whose treatment included radiotherapy and nephrectomy. These receptors were obtained from a woman between 45 and 60 years old with renal cell carcinoma.

The chain is built from TRBV6-1 and TRBJ2-7; either TRBD1 or TRBD2 may supply D (5 bases each). In germline, CDR1 is MNHNS, CDR2 SASEGT. Trimming took off 3 bases at V and 2 bases at J, with 14 bases between the two ends. This CDR3 has 15 amino acids. CDR3 bases: TGTGCCAGCAGTGACGGGGCGCTAAAAACCTACGAGCAGTACTTC. It codes for CASSDGALKTYEQYF.

The chain employs TRBV5-1 and TRBJ2-1; D not resolved. From germline, CDR1 is SGHRS and CDR2 YFSETQ. This CDR3 is built from 13 residues. With 0 bases removed from V and 2 bases from J, the gap between germline ends came to 3 bases. CDR3 loop: CASSLVTYNEQFF. CDR3 DNA sequence: TGCGCCAGCAGCTTGGTTACCTACAATGAGCAGTTCTTC.

Here the CDR3 reads CASSVVGTGDGYTF. DNA of the CDR3: TGTGCCAGCAGCGTAGTGGGGACAGGGGATGGCTACACCTTC. V and J are TRBV9 and TRBJ1-2; 10 bases map to TRBD1. Germline V CDR1 and CDR2: SGDLS, YYNGEE. The CDR3 is 14 residues long. With V trimmed by 0 bases and J by 6 bases, 2 bases remained unmatched.

The chain is built from TRBV28 and TRBJ2-7; the D is unclear. This CDR3 comprises 14 residues. Germline assignment: CDR1 MDHEN and CDR2 SYDVKM. Trimming shortened V by 5 bases and J by 6 bases, and 17 bases separated the two germline ends. CDR3 region: CASSAISPRPEQYF. The CDR3 nucleotides are TGTGCCAGCAGTGCCATCTCCCCCCGGCCCGAGCAGTACTTC.

V and J are TRBV19 and TRBJ2-7; D perhaps matches TRBD1 (6 bases). This CDR3 has 13 residues. Trimming stripped 5 bases from V and 0 bases from J, with 8 bases between. Germline V gene lookup returns CDR1 LNHDA and CDR2 SQIVND (reference sequence). This chain's CDR3 is CASSPDSSYEQYF. The DNA for the CDR3 is TGTGCCAGTAGTCCGGACAGCTCCTACGAGCAGTACTTC.

The chain combines TRBV12-5 with TRBJ1-2; unclear D gene. This CDR3 has 16 residues. Germline V gives CDR1 LGHNT, CDR2 FRNRAP. V shed 0 bases and J shed 0 bases, with 11 bases lying between them. The CDR3 region has the DNA TGTGCTAGTGGTTTGGTACTTCCCCGCGCTAACTATGGCTACACCTTC. This encodes CASGLVLPRANYGYTF.

This chain uses TRBV6-6 with TRBJ1-1; D is unclear. Germline loops: CDR1 MNHNY, CDR2 SVGAGI (reference sequence). The CDR3 is 14 amino acids. With 4 bases removed from V and 1 base from J, the gap between germline ends came to 10 bases. The CDR3 loop reads CASSLGGSNTEAFF. The CDR3 DNA reads as TGTGCCAGCAGTTTGGGAGGGTCGAACACTGAAGCTTTCTTT.

This chain uses TRBV9 with TRBJ2-3; a weak D match, TRBD2 (6 bases). This CDR3 is 16 amino acids long. Germline-derived CDR1 and CDR2 are SGDLS and YYNGEE. V lost 3 bases and J 0 bases, leaving 14 bases between the germline ends. CDR3 loop: CASSALGGLSTDTQYF. The CDR3 region has the DNA TGTGCCAGCAGCGCACTCGGTGGACTAAGCACAGATACGCAGTATTTT.

This clone was counted a few times. CDR3 protein: CAIIRTGTYYNSPLHF. As DNA, the CDR3 is TGTGCCATCATCCGGACAGGGACTTACTATAATTCACCCCTCCACTTT. This chain connects TRBV10-3 to TRBJ1-6; 8 positions agree with TRBD1. CDR1 and CDR2 from the germline V gene are ENHRY and SYGVKD. Trimming took 7 bases from V and 3 from J; bases not matched to a gene: 8. The CDR3 loop spans 16 amino acids.

The chain has TRBV6-6 and TRBJ1-1; D gene unclear. Germline-derived CDR1 and CDR2 are MNHNY and SVGAGI (reference sequence). This CDR3 comprises 14 residues. V was trimmed by 0 bases and J by 2 bases, leaving 7 bases between them. The CDR3 is CASSYSDSNTEAFF. The CDR3 DNA reads as TGTGCCAGCAGTTACTCGGACTCAAACACTGAAGCTTTCTTT.

The chain recombines TRBV10-2 with TRBJ1-1, with 8 bases that match TRBD1. V trimming: 6 bases; J trimming: 4 bases; junction bases outside the gene matches: 7. Germline CDR1 and CDR2: WSHSY and SAAADI. The CDR3 runs to 14 residues. As DNA, the CDR3 is TGCGCCAGCAGAATGGACAGGGCAGGCACTGAAGCTTTCTTT. This gives the protein CASRMDRAGTEAFF.

This rearrangement joins TRBV9 to TRBJ2-7; D unresolved. The CDR3 is 13 amino acids. The ends were cut back, 2 bases at V and 5 bases at J, with 11 bases in the middle. Germline values: CDR1 SGDLS, CDR2 YYNGEE. The CDR3 region is CASSVGQDHEQYF. The CDR3 nucleotides are TGTGCCAGCAGCGTCGGCCAGGACCACGAGCAGTACTTC.

V usage is TRBV5-5 and J usage is TRBJ2-7, with D possibly TRBD1 on 5 matching bases. The CDR3 spans 17 residues. Germline CDR1 reads SGHKS; CDR2 reads YYEKEE (reference sequence). V was shortened by 0 bases and J by 0 bases, with 16 bases between the two germline ends. The CDR3 coding sequence is TGTGCCAGCAGCTTGGTGGTCGGTCTGGACATCTCCTACGAGCAGTACTTC. The encoded protein is CASSLVVGLDISYEQYF.

The chain is built from TRBV4-3 and TRBJ2-1; 13 nucleotides line up with TRBD2. V dropped 0 bases and J dropped 5; count of bases not matched to a gene: 4. The germline V gene encodes CDR1 LGHNA and CDR2 YSLEER. CDR3 size: 17 residues. The CDR3, as DNA: TGCGCCAGCAGCCAAGACATCGGGACTAGCGGGAACAATGAGCAGTTCTTC. Translating it yields CASSQDIGTSGNNEQFF.

The chain links TRBV2 to TRBJ1-2; unclear D gene. Germline assignment: CDR1 SNHLY and CDR2 FYNNEI. The CDR3 spans 14 residues. Between the trimmed V and J ends, which lost 0 bases and 7 bases, there was a span of 12 bases. CDR3 region: CASSEARQEGGYTF. CDR3 nucleotides: TGTGCCAGCAGTGAAGCGCGCCAGGAGGGTGGCTACACCTTC. Together with reference TRBV2 and TRBJ1-2, the CDR3 gives the full variable domain: EPEVTQTPSHQVTQMGQEVILRCVPISNHLYFYWYRQILGQKVEFLVSFYNNEISEKSEIFDDQFSVERPDGSNFTLKIRSTKLEDSAMYFCASSEARQEGGYTFGSGTRLTVV.

J is TRBJ2-1 and V is TRBV7-8; TRBD2 might be the D (6 bases). The CDR3 runs 15 residues. CDR1 and CDR2 (germline): SGHVS, FQNEAQ. Trimming removed 5 bases at V and 0 bases at J, with 11 bases between. In DNA, the CDR3 is TGTGCCAGCAGCCTTGCGGGGAGCTCCTACAATGAGCAGTTCTTC. It is translated as CASSLAGSSYNEQFF.

The table lists this clone with a few counts. This chain links TRBV4-1 with TRBJ1-1; TRBD1 agrees at 7 bases. Germline loops: CDR1 MGHRA, CDR2 YSYEKL. Trimming took 5 bases from V and 1 from J; bases not matched to a gene: 10. This CDR3 is 16 amino acids long. For the CDR3, the DNA is TGCGCCAGCAGCGAAAAGAACACAGGGGAGAACACTGAAGCTTTCTTT. It specifies CASSEKNTGENTEAFF.

In DNA form, the CDR3 reads TGCAGCGTAAAAACAAGGGGAGTGTACACTGAAGCTTTCTTT. Translating it yields CSVKTRGVYTEAFF. The J gene is TRBJ1-1, the V gene TRBV29-1; D might be TRBD1 (5 bases). The CDR3 totals 14 residues. V gave up 6 bases and J gave up 3 bases, with 17 bases separating them. Germline lookup yields CDR1 SQVTM and CDR2 ANQGSEA.

J is TRBJ2-7 and V is TRBV7-4; D unresolved. With 2 bases removed from V and 2 bases from J, the gap between germline ends came to 16 bases. Germline assignment: CDR1 SGHVT and CDR2 SQSDAQ. The CDR3 totals 16 residues. CDR3: CASSLRKLRAPYEQYF. The CDR3 region has the DNA TGTGCCAGCAGCTTACGAAAACTCCGGGCCCCCTACGAGCAGTACTTC.

This clone has more than one count but fewer than ten. The chain employs TRBV30 and TRBJ1-4; D gene uncertain. V was trimmed by 0 bases and J by 7 bases, leaving 6 bases between them. The V gene's germline CDR1 is GTSNPN and CDR2 SVGIG (reference sequence). The CDR3 consists of 12 residues. The CDR3: CAWSVAIEKLFF. The CDR3 region has the DNA TGTGCCTGGAGTGTAGCTATTGAAAAACTGTTTTTT.

The CDR3 reads CASSLAPGSYGYTF. CDR3 nucleotide sequence: TGTGCCAGCAGCTTAGCTCCAGGGTCTTATGGCTACACCTTC. The rearrangement joins TRBV7-2 to TRBJ1-2; D is perhaps TRBD1 (5 bases). Germline V gene lookup returns CDR1 SGHTA and CDR2 FQGNSA. This CDR3 has 14 amino acids. Trimming removed 0 bases at V and 5 bases at J, with 10 bases between.

The genes are TRBV5-4 and TRBJ2-5; D is perhaps TRBD2 (6 bases). The V end was cut by 5 bases, the J end by 1 base, with 15 bases between. Germline V gene data show CDR1 as SGHNT and CDR2 as YYREEE (reference sequence). The CDR3 length is 15 residues. CDR3 amino acids: CASSWEAGLQETQYF. Here the CDR3 DNA reads TGTGCCAGCAGTTGGGAGGCGGGACTCCAAGAGACCCAGTACTTC.

The chain combines TRBV18 with TRBJ2-1; either TRBD1 or TRBD2 may supply D (5 bases each). V was clipped by 3 bases and J by 7 bases, with 10 bases between them. This CDR3 has 13 residues. The V gene's germline CDR1 is KGHSH and CDR2 LQKENI. CDR3 in DNA: TGTGCCAGCTCACCCACGGGACGGAATGAGCAGTTCTTC. Its translation: CASSPTGRNEQFF.

This chain uses TRBV7-2 with TRBJ2-1; perhaps TRBD2 as D (6 bases). With 10 bases removed from V and 9 bases from J, the gap between germline ends came to 16 bases. Per germline, CDR1 SGHTA and CDR2 FQGNSA. The CDR3 sequence is 12 residues long. CDR3: CATAGEVGEQFF. Here the CDR3 DNA reads TGTGCCACCGCCGGGGAGGTCGGTGAGCAGTTCTTC.

This clone was counted a single time. The junction departs from the called germline gene at one end, perhaps through a read error. The chain couples TRBV7-7 to TRBJ2-5; D gene uncertain. Germline CDR1 SSHAT, CDR2 FNYEAQ (reference sequence). CDR3 length: 13 amino acids. CDR3 loop: CASSLSGKETQYF. The CDR3 region has the DNA TGTGCTAGCAGCTTAAGTGGTAAAGAGACCCAGTACTTC.

CDR3 sequence: CASSYDGSDNQPQHF. The CDR3 coding sequence is TGTGCCAGCAGTTACGACGGGTCAGACAATCAGCCCCAGCATTTT. The chain joins TRBV6-6 to TRBJ1-5, with D unclear. Trimming shortened V by 2 bases and J by 3 bases, and 11 bases separated the two germline ends. Germline assignment: CDR1 MNHNY and CDR2 SVGAGI (reference sequence). The CDR3 loop spans 15 amino acids.

The chain is built from TRBV6-6 and TRBJ1-6; no reliable D call. There are 15 residues in the CDR3. Germline CDR1 reads MNHNY; CDR2 reads SVGAGI (reference sequence). Deletions cut 7 bases from V and 7 bases from J, with 17 bases between. The CDR3 here is CASTTGLVGNSPLHF. The DNA for the CDR3 is TGTGCCAGCACCACGGGCTTGGTCGGAAATTCACCCCTCCACTTT.